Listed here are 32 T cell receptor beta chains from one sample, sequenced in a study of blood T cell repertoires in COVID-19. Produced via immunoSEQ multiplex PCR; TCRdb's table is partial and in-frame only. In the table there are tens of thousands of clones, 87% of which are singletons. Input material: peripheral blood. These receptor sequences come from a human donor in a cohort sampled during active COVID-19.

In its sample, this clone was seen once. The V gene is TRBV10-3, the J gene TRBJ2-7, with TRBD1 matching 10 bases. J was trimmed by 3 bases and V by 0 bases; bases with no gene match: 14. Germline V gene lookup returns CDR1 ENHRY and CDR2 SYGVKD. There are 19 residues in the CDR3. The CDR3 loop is CAISESRYDRGRKFYEQYF. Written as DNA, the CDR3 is TGTGCCATCAGTGAGTCCCGATACGACAGGGGGCGTAAATTCTACGAGCAGTACTTC.

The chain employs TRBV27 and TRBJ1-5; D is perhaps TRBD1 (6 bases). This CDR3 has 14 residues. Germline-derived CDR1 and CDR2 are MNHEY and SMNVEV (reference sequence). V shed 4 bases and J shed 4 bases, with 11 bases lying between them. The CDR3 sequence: CASSWDIRNQPQHF. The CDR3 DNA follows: TGTGCCAGCAGTTGGGACATTCGTAATCAGCCCCAGCATTTT.

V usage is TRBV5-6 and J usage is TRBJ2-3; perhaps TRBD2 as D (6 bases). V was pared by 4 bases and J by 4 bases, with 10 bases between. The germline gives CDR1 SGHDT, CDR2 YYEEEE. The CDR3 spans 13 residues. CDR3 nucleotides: TGTGCCAGCAGCCGTTCTAGCGCAGATACGCAGTATTTT. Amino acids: CASSRSSADTQYF. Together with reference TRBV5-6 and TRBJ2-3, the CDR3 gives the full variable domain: DAGVTQSPTHLIKTRGQQVTLRCSPKSGHDTVSWYQQALGQGPQFIFQYYEEEERQRGNFPDRFSGHQFPNYSSELNVNALLLGDSALYLCASSRSSADTQYFGPGTRLTVL.

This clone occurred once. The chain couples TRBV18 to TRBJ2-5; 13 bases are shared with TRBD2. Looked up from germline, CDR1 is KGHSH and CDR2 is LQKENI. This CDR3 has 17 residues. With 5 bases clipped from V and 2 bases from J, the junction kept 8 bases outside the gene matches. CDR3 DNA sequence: TGTGCCAGCTCAACCACCACACTAGCGGGGGGGCAAGAGACCCAGTACTTC. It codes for CASSTTTLAGGQETQYF.

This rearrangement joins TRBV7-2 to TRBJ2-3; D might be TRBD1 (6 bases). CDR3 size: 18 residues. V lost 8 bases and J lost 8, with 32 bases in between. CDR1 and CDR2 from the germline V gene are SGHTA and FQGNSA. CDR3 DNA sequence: TGTGCCAGCCGTGGGTGGGCAGGGGCCAAATTCGATATGGGTACGCAGTATTTT. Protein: CASRGWAGAKFDMGTQYF. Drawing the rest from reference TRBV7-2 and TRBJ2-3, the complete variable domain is GAGVSQSPSNKVTEKGKDVELRCDPISGHTALYWYRQSLGQGLEFLIYFQGNSAPDKSGLPSDRFSAERTGGSVSTLTIQRTQQEDSAVYLCASRGWAGAKFDMGTQYFGPGTRLTVL.

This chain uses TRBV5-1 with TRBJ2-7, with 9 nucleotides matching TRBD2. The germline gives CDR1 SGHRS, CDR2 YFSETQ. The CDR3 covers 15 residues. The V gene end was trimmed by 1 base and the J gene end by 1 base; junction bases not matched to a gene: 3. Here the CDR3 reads CASSLSGGPSYEQYF. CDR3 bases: TGCGCCAGCAGCTTGAGCGGGGGGCCTTCCTACGAGCAGTACTTC.

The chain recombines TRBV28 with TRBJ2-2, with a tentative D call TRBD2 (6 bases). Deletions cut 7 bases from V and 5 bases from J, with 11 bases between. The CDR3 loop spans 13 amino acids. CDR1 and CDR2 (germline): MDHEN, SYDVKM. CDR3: CASTRERTGELFF. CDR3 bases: TGTGCCAGCACCCGGGAGAGGACCGGGGAGCTGTTTTTT.

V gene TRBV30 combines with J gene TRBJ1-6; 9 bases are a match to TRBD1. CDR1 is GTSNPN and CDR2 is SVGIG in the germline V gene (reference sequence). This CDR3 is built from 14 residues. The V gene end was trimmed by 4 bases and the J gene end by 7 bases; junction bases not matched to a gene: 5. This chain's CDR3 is CAWNPGQGNSPLHF. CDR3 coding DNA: TGTGCCTGGAATCCGGGACAGGGAAATTCACCCCTCCACTTT.

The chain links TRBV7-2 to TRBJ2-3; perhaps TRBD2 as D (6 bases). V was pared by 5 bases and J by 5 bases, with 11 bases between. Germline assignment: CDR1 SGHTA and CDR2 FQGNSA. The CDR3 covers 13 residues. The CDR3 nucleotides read TGTGCCAGCAGCCCCCAGGGAGGAGATACGCAGTATTTT. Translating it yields CASSPQGGDTQYF. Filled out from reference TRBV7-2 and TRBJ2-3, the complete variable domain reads GAGVSQSPSNKVTEKGKDVELRCDPISGHTALYWYRQSLGQGLEFLIYFQGNSAPDKSGLPSDRFSAERTGGSVSTLTIQRTQQEDSAVYLCASSPQGGDTQYFGPGTRLTVL.

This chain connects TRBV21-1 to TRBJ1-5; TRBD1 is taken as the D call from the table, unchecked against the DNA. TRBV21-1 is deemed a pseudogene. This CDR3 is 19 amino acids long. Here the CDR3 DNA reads TGTGCCAGCAGCCCCCCGGCAGTGGACAGGGGGGATGGCAATCAGCCCCAGCATTTT. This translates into CASSPPAVDRGDGNQPQHF.

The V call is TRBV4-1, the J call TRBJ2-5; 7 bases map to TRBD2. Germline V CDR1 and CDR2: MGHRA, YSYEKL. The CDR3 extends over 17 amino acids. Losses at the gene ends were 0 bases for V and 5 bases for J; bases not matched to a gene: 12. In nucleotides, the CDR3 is TGCGCCAGCAGCCAAGATTACTGGGACTACCCCGGGGAGACCCAGTACTTC. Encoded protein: CASSQDYWDYPGETQYF.

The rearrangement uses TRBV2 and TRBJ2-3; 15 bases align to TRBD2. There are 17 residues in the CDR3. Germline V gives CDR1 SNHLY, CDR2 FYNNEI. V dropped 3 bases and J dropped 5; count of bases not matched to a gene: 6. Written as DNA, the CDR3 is TGTGCCAGCAGTGAGGAGGGGACTAGCGGGAGGATAGATACGCAGTATTTT. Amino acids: CASSEEGTSGRIDTQYF.

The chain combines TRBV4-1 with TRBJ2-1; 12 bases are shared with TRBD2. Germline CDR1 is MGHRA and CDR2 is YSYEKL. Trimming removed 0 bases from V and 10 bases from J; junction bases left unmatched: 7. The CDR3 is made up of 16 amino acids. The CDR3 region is CASSQELAGGPLEQFF. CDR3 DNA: TGCGCCAGCAGCCAAGAACTAGCGGGGGGTCCCTTGGAGCAGTTCTTC.

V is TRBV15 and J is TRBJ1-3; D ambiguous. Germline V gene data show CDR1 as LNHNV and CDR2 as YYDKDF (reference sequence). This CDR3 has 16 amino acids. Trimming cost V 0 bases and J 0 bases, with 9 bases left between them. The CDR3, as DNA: TGTGCCACCAGCAGAGATCAGGACTACTCTGGAAACACCATATATTTT. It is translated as CATSRDQDYSGNTIYF.

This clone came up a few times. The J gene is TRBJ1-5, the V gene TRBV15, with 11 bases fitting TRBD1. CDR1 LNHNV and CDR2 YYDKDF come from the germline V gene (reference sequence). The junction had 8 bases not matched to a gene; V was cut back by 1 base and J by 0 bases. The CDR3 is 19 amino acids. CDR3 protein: CATSRGPGQGGNSNQPQHF. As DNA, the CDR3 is TGTGCCACCAGCAGAGGACCGGGACAGGGGGGGAATAGCAATCAGCCCCAGCATTTT.

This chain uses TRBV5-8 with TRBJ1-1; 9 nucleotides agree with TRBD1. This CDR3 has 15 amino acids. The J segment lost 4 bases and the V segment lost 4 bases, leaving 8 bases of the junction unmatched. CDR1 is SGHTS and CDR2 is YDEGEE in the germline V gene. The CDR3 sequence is CASSLYRGLATEAFF. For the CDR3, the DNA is TGTGCCAGCAGCCTCTACAGGGGGCTGGCCACTGAAGCTTTCTTT.

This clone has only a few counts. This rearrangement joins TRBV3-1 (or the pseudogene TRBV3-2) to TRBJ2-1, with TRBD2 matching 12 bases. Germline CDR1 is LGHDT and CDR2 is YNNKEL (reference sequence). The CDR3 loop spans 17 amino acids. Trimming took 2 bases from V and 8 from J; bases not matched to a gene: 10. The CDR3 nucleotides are TGTGCCAGCAGCCAACGGCGTGGTTCTAGCGGGAGGGATGAGCAGTTCTTC. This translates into CASSQRRGSSGRDEQFF.

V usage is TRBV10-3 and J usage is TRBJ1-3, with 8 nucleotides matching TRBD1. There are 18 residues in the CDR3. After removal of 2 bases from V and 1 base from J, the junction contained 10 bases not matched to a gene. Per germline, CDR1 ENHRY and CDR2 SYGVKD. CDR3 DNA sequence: TGTGCCATCAGTGAGGGACAGGGTGACGGCCGATCTGGAAACACCATATATTTT. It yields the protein CAISEGQGDGRSGNTIYF.

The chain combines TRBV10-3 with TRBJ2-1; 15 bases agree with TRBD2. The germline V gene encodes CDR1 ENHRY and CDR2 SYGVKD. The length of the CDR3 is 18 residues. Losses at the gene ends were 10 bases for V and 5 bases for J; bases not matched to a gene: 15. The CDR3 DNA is TGTGCCACAAGGGGACTAGCGGGGGGCAGGGACGGCGACAATGAGCAGTTCTTC. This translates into CATRGLAGGRDGDNEQFF.

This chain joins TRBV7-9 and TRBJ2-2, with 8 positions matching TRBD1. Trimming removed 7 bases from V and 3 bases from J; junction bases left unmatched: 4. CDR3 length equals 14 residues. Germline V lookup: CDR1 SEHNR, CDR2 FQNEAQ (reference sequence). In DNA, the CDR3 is TGTGCCAGCAACCCAGGGGGCGACACCGGGGAGCTGTTTTTT. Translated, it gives CASNPGGDTGELFF.

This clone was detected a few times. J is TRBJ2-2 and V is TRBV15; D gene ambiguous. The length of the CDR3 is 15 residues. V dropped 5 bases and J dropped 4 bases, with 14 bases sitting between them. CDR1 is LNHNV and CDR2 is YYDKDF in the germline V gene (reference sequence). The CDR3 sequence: CATSFSRVATGELFF. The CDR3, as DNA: TGTGCCACCAGCTTTAGCAGAGTCGCCACCGGGGAGCTGTTTTTT.

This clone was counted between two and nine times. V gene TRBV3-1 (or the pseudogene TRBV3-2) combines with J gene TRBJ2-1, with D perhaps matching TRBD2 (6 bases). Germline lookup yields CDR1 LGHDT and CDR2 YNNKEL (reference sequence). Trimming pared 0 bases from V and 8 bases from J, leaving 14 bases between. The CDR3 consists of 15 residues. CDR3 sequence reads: CASSQDPTSLDEQFF. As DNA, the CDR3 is TGTGCCAGCAGCCAAGATCCCACTAGCTTGGATGAGCAGTTCTTC.

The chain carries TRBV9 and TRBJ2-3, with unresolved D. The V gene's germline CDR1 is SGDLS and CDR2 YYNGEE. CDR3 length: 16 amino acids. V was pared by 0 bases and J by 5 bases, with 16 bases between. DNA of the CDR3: TGTGCCAGCAGCGTAGCTTCAACAGCCCCACTAGATACGCAGTATTTT. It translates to CASSVASTAPLDTQYF.

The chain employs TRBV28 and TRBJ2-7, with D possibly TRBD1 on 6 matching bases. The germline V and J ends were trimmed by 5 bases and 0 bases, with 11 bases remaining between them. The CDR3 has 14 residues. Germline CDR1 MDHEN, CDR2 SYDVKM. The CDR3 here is CASSPQGSSYEQYF. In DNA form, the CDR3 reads TGTGCCAGCAGTCCCCAGGGGAGCTCCTACGAGCAGTACTTC.

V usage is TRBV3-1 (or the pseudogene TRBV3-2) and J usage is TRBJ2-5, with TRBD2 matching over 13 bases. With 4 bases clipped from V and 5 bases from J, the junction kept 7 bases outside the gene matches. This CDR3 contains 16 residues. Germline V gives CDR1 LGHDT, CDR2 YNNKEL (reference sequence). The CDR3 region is CASSPTSGGAGETQYF. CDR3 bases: TGTGCCAGCAGCCCCACTAGCGGGGGGGCAGGGGAGACCCAGTACTTC.

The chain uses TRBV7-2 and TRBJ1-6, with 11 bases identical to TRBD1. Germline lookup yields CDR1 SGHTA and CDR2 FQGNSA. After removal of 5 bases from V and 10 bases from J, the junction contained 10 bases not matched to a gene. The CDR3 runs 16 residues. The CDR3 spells CASSRRGTGGRSPLHF. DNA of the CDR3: TGTGCCAGCAGCCGGCGTGGGACAGGGGGTAGATCACCCCTCCACTTT.

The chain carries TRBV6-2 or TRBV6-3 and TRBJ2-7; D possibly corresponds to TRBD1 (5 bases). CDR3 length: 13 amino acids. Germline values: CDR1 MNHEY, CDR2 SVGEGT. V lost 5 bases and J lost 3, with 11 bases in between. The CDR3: CASSGDSFYEQYF. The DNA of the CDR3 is TGTGCCAGCAGTGGAGACAGTTTCTACGAGCAGTACTTC.

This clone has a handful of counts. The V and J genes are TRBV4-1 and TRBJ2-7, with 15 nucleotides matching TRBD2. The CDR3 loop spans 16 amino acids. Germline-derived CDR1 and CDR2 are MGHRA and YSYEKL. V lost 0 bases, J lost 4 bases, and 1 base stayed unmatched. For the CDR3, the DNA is TGCGCCAGCAGCCAAGAAGGGACTAGCGGGAGGTACGAGCAGTACTTC. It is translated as CASSQEGTSGRYEQYF.

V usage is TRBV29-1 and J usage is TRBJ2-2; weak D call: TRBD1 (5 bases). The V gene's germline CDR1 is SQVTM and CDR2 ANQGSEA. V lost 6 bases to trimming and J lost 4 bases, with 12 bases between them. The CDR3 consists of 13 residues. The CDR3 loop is CSVIDDSTGELFF. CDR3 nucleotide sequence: TGCAGCGTAATTGATGACAGCACCGGGGAGCTGTTTTTT.

The CDR3 sequence is CASSPGGPMYNEQFF. CDR3 bases: TGTGCCAGCTCACCTGGAGGGCCTATGTACAATGAGCAGTTCTTC. This chain uses TRBV18 with TRBJ2-1; weak D call: TRBD2 (6 bases). The CDR3 is 15 residues long. Germline V gene lookup returns CDR1 KGHSH and CDR2 LQKENI. Trimming pared 3 bases from V and 4 bases from J, leaving 13 bases between.

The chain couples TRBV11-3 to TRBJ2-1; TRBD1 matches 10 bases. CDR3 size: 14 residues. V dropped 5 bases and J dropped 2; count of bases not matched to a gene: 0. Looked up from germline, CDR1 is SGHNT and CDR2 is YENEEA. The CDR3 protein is CASSGQGAYNEQFF. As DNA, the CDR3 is TGTGCCAGCAGCGGACAGGGGGCCTACAATGAGCAGTTCTTC.

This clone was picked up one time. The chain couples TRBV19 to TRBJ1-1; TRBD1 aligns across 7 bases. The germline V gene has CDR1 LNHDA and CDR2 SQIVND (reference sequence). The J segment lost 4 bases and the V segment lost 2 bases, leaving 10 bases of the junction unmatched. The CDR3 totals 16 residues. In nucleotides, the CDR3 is TGTGCCAGTAGTATAAAAGGGGGCCTTTCCCCCACTGAAGCTTTCTTT. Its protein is CASSIKGGLSPTEAFF.